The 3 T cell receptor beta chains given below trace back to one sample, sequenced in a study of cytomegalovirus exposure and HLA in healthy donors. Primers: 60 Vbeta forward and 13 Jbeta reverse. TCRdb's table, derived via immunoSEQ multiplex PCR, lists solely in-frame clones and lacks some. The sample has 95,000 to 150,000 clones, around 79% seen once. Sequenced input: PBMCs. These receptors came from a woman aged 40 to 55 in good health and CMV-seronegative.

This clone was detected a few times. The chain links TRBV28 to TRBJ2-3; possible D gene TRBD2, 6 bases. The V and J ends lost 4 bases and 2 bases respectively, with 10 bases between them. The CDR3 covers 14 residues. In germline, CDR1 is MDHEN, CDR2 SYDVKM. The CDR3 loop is CASSSGVLTDTQYF. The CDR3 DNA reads TGTGCCAGCAGTTCGGGGGTCCTCACAGATACGCAGTATTTT. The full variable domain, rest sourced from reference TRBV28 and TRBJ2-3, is DVKVTQSSRYLVKRTGEKVFLECVQDMDHENMFWYRQDPGLGLRLIYFSYDVKMKEKGDIPEGYSVSREKKERFSLILESASTNQTSMYLCASSSGVLTDTQYFGPGTRLTVL.

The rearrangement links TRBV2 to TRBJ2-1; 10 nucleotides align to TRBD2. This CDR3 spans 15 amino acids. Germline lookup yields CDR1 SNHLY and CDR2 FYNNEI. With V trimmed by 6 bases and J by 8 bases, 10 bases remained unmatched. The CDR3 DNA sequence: TGTGCCAGCAGACAAGCGGGAGGGCCTTTCGATGAGCAGTTCTTC. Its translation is CASRQAGGPFDEQFF.

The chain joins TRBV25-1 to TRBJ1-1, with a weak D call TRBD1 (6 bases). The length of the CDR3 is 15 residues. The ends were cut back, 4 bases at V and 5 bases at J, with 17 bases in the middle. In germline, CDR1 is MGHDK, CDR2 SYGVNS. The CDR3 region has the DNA TGTGCCAGCAGTGTCGGCAGGGGTTGGGAAACTGAAGCTTTCTTT. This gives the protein CASSVGRGWETEAFF.